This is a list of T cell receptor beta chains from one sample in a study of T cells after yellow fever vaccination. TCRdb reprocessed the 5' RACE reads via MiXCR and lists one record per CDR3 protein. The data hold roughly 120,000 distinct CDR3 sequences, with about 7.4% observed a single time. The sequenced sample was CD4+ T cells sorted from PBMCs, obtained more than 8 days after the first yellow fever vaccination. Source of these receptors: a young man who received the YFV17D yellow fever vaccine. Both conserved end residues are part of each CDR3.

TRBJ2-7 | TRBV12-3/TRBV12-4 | CASSPPAGSYEQYF
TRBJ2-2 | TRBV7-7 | CASSSSPHTGELFF
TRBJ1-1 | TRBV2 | CTCCSPGGQWTEAFF
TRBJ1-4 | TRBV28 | CASSLFVGTGTEKLFF
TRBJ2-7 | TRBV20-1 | CSAGEGQEQYF
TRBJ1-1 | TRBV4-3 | CASSQGDRNTEAFF
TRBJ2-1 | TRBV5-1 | CASSLESGSYNEQFF
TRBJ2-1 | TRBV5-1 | CASSPLPGGHNEHFF
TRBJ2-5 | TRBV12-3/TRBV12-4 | CASQRPQETQYF
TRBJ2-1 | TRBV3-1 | CASSHTPFGGDEQFF
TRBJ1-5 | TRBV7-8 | CASSVSGQGLSNQPQHF
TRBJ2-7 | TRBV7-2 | CASSFGQGASYEQYF
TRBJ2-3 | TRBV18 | CASSPGRLTDTQYF
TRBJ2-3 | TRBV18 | CASSPPQRGTDTQYF
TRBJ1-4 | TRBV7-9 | CASSPDSASHEKLFF
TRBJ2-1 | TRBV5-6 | CASSFDQRGIDEQFF
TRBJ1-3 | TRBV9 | CASSVDGVTIGGNTIYF
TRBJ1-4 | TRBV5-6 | CASSSLLTDKATNEKLFF
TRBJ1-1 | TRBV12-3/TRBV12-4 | CASSYGGYTEAFF
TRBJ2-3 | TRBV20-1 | CSVRLAGTDTQYF
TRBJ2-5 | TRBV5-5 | CASSFEDQETQYF
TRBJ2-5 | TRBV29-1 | CSVERDRGQETQYF
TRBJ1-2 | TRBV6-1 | CASRKTGGRGNYGYTF
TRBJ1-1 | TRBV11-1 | CASSLRTGPANTEAFF
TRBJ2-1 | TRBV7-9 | CASRLVHNEQFF
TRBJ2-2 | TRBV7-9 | CATGTDNTGELFF
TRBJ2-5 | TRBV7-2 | CASSLYLETQYF
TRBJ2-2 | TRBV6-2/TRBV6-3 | CASSYIPTGTGGELFF
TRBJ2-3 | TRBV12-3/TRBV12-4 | CASSFVSDTQYF
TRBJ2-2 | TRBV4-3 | CASSQDSNTGELFF
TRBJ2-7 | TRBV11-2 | CASSLVVGYEQYF
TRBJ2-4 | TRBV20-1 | CSAGDLAKNIQYF
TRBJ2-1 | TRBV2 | CASRKTSGGSDEQFF
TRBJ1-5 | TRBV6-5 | CASSYSTGGQPQHF
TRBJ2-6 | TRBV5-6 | CASSFGGPAGANVLTF
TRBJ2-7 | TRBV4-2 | CASSNSQGALPSYEQYF
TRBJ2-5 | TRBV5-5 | CASSSTGGTQYF
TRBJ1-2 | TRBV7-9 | CASSLSGGDYTF
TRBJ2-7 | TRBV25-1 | CASSVTGSLYEQYF
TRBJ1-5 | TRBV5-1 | CASSWGPGYQPQHF
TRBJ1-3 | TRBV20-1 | CSARLGGRGNTIYF
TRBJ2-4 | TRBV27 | CASSLMSGGENIQYF
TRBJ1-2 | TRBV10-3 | CAISDPLKQGGYGYTF